This is a list of T cell receptor beta chains from one sample in a study of shared clonotypes between healthy human individuals. This table comes from immunoSEQ multiplex PCR, and its TCRdb copy is limited to in-frame clones, with some not included. Seen here are 2 million or so clones, around 96% observed once, and the top ten hold about 1.1%. Sample: naive CD8+ T cells sorted from blood. Receptors originate from a young man in good health. Each CDR3 is given with its conserved first and last residue. Fields, in order: D gene, V gene, J gene, clone size, CDR3 protein, CDR3 DNA. The D gene is left open where the match is weak. Clone sizes are given selectively: once, few, many, or a class where the clone is expanded.

NA	TRBV29-1	TRBJ2-7	NA	CSVEDATGPPYEQYF	TGCAGCGTTGAAGATGCCACAGGGCCCCCCTACGAGCAGTACTTC
NA	TRBV6-5	TRBJ2-3	NA	CASSYLVAGTDTQYF	TGTGCCAGCAGTTACCTAGTCGCGGGCACAGATACGCAGTATTTT
NA	TRBV5-1	TRBJ1-1	NA	CASSPGGGVNTEAFF	TGCGCCAGCAGCCCCGGCGGGGGGGTGAACACTGAAGCTTTCTTT
TRBD2	TRBV13	TRBJ2-1	NA	CASSQGLAGDDEQFF	TGTGCCAGCAGCCAAGGACTAGCGGGAGACGATGAGCAGTTCTTC
TRBD2	TRBV18	TRBJ2-5	NA	CASSSSGLADQETQYF	TGTGCCAGCTCATCGTCGGGACTAGCGGACCAAGAGACCCAGTACTTC
TRBD1	TRBV9	TRBJ1-1	NA	CASSASGTAYTEAFF	TGTGCCAGCAGTGCCTCCGGGACAGCCTACACTGAAGCTTTCTTT
NA	TRBV29-1	TRBJ1-1	NA	CSVEDSKGNTEAFF	TGCAGCGTTGAAGATAGTAAGGGGAACACTGAAGCTTTCTTT
NA	TRBV6-1	TRBJ2-1	NA	CASSLTRNIGDEQFF	TGTGCCAGCAGCTTGACACGCAATATAGGCGATGAGCAGTTCTTC
TRBD1	TRBV19	TRBJ2-6	NA	CASSQTGAGANVLTF	TGTGCCAGTAGTCAGACAGGGGCTGGGGCCAACGTCCTGACTTTC
TRBD1	TRBV15	TRBJ2-1	once	CATSAPGQAYNEQFF	TGTGCCACCAGCGCCCCGGGACAGGCCTACAATGAGCAGTTCTTC
NA	TRBV27	TRBJ1-2	NA	CASSLRGDGYTF	TGTGCCAGCAGTTTACGGGGCGACGGCTACACCTTC
TRBD1	TRBV4-1	TRBJ2-1	NA	CASSQEGGQGRNEQFF	TGCGCCAGCAGCCAAGAGGGGGGACAGGGGAGGAATGAGCAGTTCTTC
TRBD1	TRBV9	TRBJ1-6	few	CASSEQGAESPLHF	TGTGCCAGCAGCGAACAGGGGGCTGAGTCACCCCTCCACTTT
NA	TRBV19	TRBJ2-1	NA	CASSIFAGSYNEQFF	TGTGCCAGTAGTATATTTGCGGGGTCCTACAATGAGCAGTTCTTC
NA	TRBV28	TRBJ2-6	NA	CASSFQGTHSGANVLTF	TGTGCCAGCAGTTTCCAGGGGACCCACTCTGGGGCCAACGTCCTGACTTTC
NA	TRBV28	TRBJ1-6	few	CASTDPQDSPLHF	TGTGCCAGCACCGATCCCCAGGATTCACCCCTCCACTTT
NA	TRBV9	TRBJ2-7	once	CASSVGASPYEQYF	TGTGCCAGCAGCGTAGGGGCGTCCCCCTACGAGCAGTACTTC
TRBD1	TRBV11-2	TRBJ1-1	NA	CASSFHRGLGTEAFF	TGTGCCAGCAGCTTCCACAGGGGGCTTGGCACTGAAGCTTTCTTT
NA	TRBV19	TRBJ2-5	NA	CASSQNQETQYF	TGTGCCAGTAGTCAGAATCAAGAGACCCAGTACTTC
NA	TRBV4-3	TRBJ2-7	NA	CASSQDWSYEQYF	TGCGCCAGCAGCCAAGATTGGTCCTACGAGCAGTACTTC
NA	TRBV27	TRBJ2-7	once	CASSYQGTYEQYF	TGTGCCAGCAGTTATCAGGGTACATACGAGCAGTACTTC
NA	TRBV5-1	TRBJ2-2	NA	CASSFGRLGTGELFF	TGCGCCAGCAGCTTCGGCAGACTCGGGACCGGGGAGCTGTTTTTT
NA	TRBV29-1	TRBJ2-7	NA	CSVEISASASYEQYF	TGCAGCGTTGAGATAAGCGCATCGGCGTCCTACGAGCAGTACTTC
NA	TRBV7-9	TRBJ2-3	NA	CASSSIASGTDTQYF	TGTGCCAGCAGCTCCATAGCTAGCGGCACAGATACGCAGTATTTT
NA	TRBV13	TRBJ2-1	NA	CASSIRLVPGGEQFF	TGTGCCAGCAGCATACGACTAGTCCCAGGAGGTGAGCAGTTCTTC
NA	TRBV9	TRBJ2-7	NA	CASSVAAASYEQYF	TGTGCCAGCAGCGTAGCAGCGGCATCCTACGAGCAGTACTTC
TRBD1	TRBV30	TRBJ1-6	NA	CAWSVLPDRGTPLHF	TGTGCCTGGAGTGTACTACCGGACAGGGGTACACCCCTCCACTTT
TRBD1	TRBV5-4	TRBJ2-1	NA	CASSLDRGDEQFF	TGTGCCAGCAGCTTGGACAGGGGTGATGAGCAGTTCTTC
NA	TRBV7-8	TRBJ1-2	NA	CASSGTAYGYTF	TGTGCCAGCAGCGGGACGGCTTATGGCTACACCTTC
TRBD2	TRBV29-1	TRBJ2-1	NA	CSVEDTSGSRSYNEQFF	TGCAGCGTTGAAGATACTAGCGGGAGTCGCTCCTACAATGAGCAGTTCTTC
NA	TRBV11-2	TRBJ2-7	NA	CASSLGQREQYF	TGTGCCAGCAGCTTAGGACAGCGCGAGCAGTACTTC